The text below deals with one T cell receptor beta chain. What it binds is unknown. The data are from a study of cytomegalovirus exposure and HLA in healthy donors. Study background: Earlier, 200 million or so T cells were analyzed, and about 100 million unique TCR beta sequences were found among them.

The CDR3 length is 13 residues. The V gene lost 5 bases and the J gene lost 0 bases, with 7 bases spanning the gap. CDR1 is MNHNS and CDR2 is SASEGT in the germline V gene. The study's findings and limits: The study designated over 150 TCR beta chains cytomegalovirus-associated. In a later analysis, a missense DCLRE1C variant was linked to TCR beta V- and J-gene trimming.

The PCR contained 60 Vbeta and 13 Jbeta primers. Profiling relied on immunoSEQ multiplex PCR, and the TCRdb table lists in-frame clones only, not all of them. The sample lists around 130,000 clones, just under 75% occurring once. Nominally healthy donors provided the samples, though records likely missed some immune exposures. This chain joins TRBV6-1 and TRBJ1-1; the D is unclear. This receptor was identified in a man in his forties in good health and CMV-seropositive. Material for sequencing was PBMCs. CDR3 in amino acids: CASSPSLNTEAFF. CDR3 DNA: TGTGCCAGCAGTCCCAGTCTGAACACTGAAGCTTTCTTT.